One and the same sample provided the 20 T cell receptor beta chains below, sequenced in a study of prognosis after radiotherapy for stage I lung cancer. Genomic DNA yielded TCR beta CDR3, amplified by two-round multiplex PCR. Used in first-round PCR were primers specific to each TRBV and TRBJ gene. One entry per CDR3 protein results from TCRdb running MiXCR on the multiplex PCR reads. The sample yields some 25,000 distinct CDR3 sequences, 35% to 40% seen once. Sequenced material: PBMCs, taken before or after stereotactic body radiation therapy (not recorded which). These receptors all come from a donor over 45 with non-small cell lung cancer.

This clonotype was seen at least ten times. The chain joins TRBV7-9 to TRBJ1-4; TRBD1 matches at 8 bases. The CDR3 runs to 15 residues. V was clipped by 5 bases and J by 7 bases; unmatched bases: 9. Germline CDR1 is SEHNR and CDR2 is FQNEAQ (reference sequence). CDR3: CASSRRTGLVEKLFF. The CDR3 DNA follows: TGTGCCAGCAGCCGTCGGACAGGGTTAGTTGAAAAACTGTTTTTT.

This clonotype was counted only a few times. CDR3 DNA sequence: TGTGCCATCAGTGAGGGGGGGGGCACCGGGGAGCTGTTTTTT. Translation gives CAISEGGGTGELFF. The chain combines TRBV10-3 with TRBJ2-2, with TRBD2 matching over 7 bases. V was pared by 2 bases and J by 4 bases, with 1 base of the junction left unmatched. CDR1 is ENHRY and CDR2 is SYGVKD in the germline V gene. The CDR3 length is 14 residues.

Concerning this clonotype itself: Germline is not matched at one junction end, which may reflect a read error. The V gene is TRBV28, the J gene TRBJ1-5, with D tentatively TRBD1 (5 bases). The V gene's germline CDR1 is MDHEN and CDR2 SYDVKM. The CDR3 spans 14 residues. The CDR3 region is CARLNPGPLKPQHF. The CDR3 coding sequence is TGTGCCAGATTGAACCCGGGACCTCTTAAGCCCCAACATTTT. The full variable domain, its missing parts supplied by reference TRBV28 and TRBJ1-5, is DVKVTQSSRYLVKRTGEKVFLECVQDMDHENMFWYRQDPGLGLRLIYFSYDVKMKEKGDIPEGYSVSREKKERFSLILESASTNQTSMYLCARLNPGPLKPQHFGDGTRLSIL.

This clonotype was counted many times. The rearrangement uses TRBV24-1 and TRBJ2-7; TRBD1 agrees at 8 bases. V was pared by 4 bases and J by 2 bases, with 9 bases of the junction left unmatched. Germline V gene lookup returns CDR1 KGHDR and CDR2 SFDVKD. The CDR3 has 16 amino acids. The CDR3 loop is CATSDPQGTGPYEQYF. The CDR3 region has the DNA TGTGCCACCAGTGACCCCCAAGGGACAGGACCCTACGAGCAGTACTTC.

This clonotype showed up many times. The chain carries TRBV10-3 and TRBJ2-3; D gene ambiguous. The length of the CDR3 is 15 residues. CDR1 and CDR2 (germline): ENHRY, SYGVKD. V lost 2 bases and J 7 bases, leaving 16 bases between the germline ends. The CDR3 loop reads CAISEPVLMANTQYF. The DNA of the CDR3 is TGTGCCATCAGTGAGCCAGTCCTCATGGCAAATACGCAGTATTTT.

The V and J genes are TRBV7-3 and TRBJ2-1, with 7 bases fitting TRBD2. Germline V gene data show CDR1 as SGHTA and CDR2 as FQGTGA. There are 14 residues in the CDR3. V trimming: 0 bases; J trimming: 6 bases; junction bases outside the gene matches: 2. This CDR3 is CASSLTRGSNEQFF. As DNA, the CDR3 is TGTGCCAGCAGCTTAACCCGCGGGAGCAATGAGCAGTTCTTC. The full variable domain, in which reference TRBV7-3 and TRBJ2-1 provide the parts outside the CDR3, is GAGVSQTPSNKVTEKGKYVELRCDPISGHTALYWYRQSLGQGPEFLIYFQGTGAADDSGLPNDRFFAVRPEGSVSTLKIQRTERGDSAVYLCASSLTRGSNEQFFGPGTRLTVL.

There are many counts of this clonotype. This CDR3 is CASSAGVQRERNEQFF. For the CDR3, the DNA is TGTGCCAGCAGCGCCGGAGTGCAGCGGGAAAGGAATGAGCAGTTCTTC. The gene calls are TRBV11-3 and TRBJ2-1; 7 bases agree with TRBD2. The germline V gene has CDR1 SGHNT and CDR2 YENEEA. This CDR3 spans 16 amino acids. Trimming at V came to 5 bases and at J to 7 bases, leaving 14 bases not matched to a gene.

A remark on this clonotype: The conserved phenylalanine or tryptophan normally closing the CDR3 is absent here, so this likely arose from a read error. The chain links TRBV27 to TRBJ1-2; 10 bases fit TRBD1. CDR1 MNHEY and CDR2 SMNVEV come from the germline V gene (reference sequence). Trimming cost V 5 bases and J 11 bases; bases outside gene matches: 8. The CDR3 covers 13 residues. The CDR3 DNA sequence: TGTGCCAGCAGTCTCGGGACAGGGGTTGGATACACCTTA. Translating gives CASSLGTGVGYTL.

This clonotype was counted ten times or more. The rearrangement links TRBV5-6 to TRBJ2-2, with a weak D call TRBD2 (6 bases). The CDR3 is made up of 16 amino acids. V was trimmed by 3 bases and J by 2 bases, leaving 14 bases between them. CDR1 and CDR2 from the germline V gene are SGHDT and YYEEEE. The CDR3 DNA sequence: TGTGCCAGCAGCTCCCGGGACTCAGGAAACACCGGGGAGCTGTTTTTT. This encodes CASSSRDSGNTGELFF.

This clonotype came up many times. J is TRBJ2-6 and V is TRBV27; unclear D gene. The CDR3 consists of 13 residues. With 6 bases removed from V and 0 bases from J, the gap between germline ends came to 3 bases. Germline CDR1 is MNHEY and CDR2 is SMNVEV (reference sequence). This CDR3 is CASRYSGANVLTF. DNA of the CDR3: TGTGCCAGCAGATACTCTGGGGCCAACGTCCTGACTTTC.

This clonotype was counted at least ten times. The J gene is TRBJ1-5, the V gene TRBV4-2; a possible D gene is TRBD1 (6 bases). Trimming stripped 0 bases from V and 8 bases from J, with 11 bases between. The CDR3 covers 14 residues. Germline V lookup: CDR1 LGHNA, CDR2 YNFKEQ. The CDR3 DNA reads as TGTGCCAGCAGCCAAGATTACGGGGGCAAGCCCCAGCATTTT. Residues: CASSQDYGGKPQHF.

This clonotype showed up many times. The CDR3 region is CASHPHRSGNTIYF. DNA for the CDR3: TGTGCCAGTCATCCTCACAGGTCTGGAAACACCATATATTTT. The V gene is TRBV28, the J gene TRBJ1-3; maybe TRBD1 (5 bases). Trimming shortened V by 9 bases and J by 1 base, and 13 bases separated the two germline ends. Per germline, CDR1 MDHEN and CDR2 SYDVKM. The CDR3 covers 14 residues.

The chain has TRBV6-1 and TRBJ1-1; D remains unclear. This CDR3 region has 13 residues. Germline CDR1 reads MNHNS; CDR2 reads SASEGT. V was shortened by 2 bases and J by 1 base, with 5 bases between the two germline ends. Here the CDR3 reads CASSENRNTEAFF. CDR3 sequence (DNA): TGTGCCAGCAGTGAAAATCGGAACACTGAAGCTTTCTTT.

The chain couples TRBV5-1 to TRBJ2-7; perhaps TRBD1 as D (6 bases). This CDR3 has 15 amino acids. Germline V gene sequence: CDR1 SGHRS, CDR2 YFSETQ. V gave up 1 base and J gave up 1 base, with 12 bases separating them. The CDR3 loop is CASSLKGGTSYEQYF. For the CDR3, the DNA is TGCGCCAGCAGCTTGAAAGGGGGAACATCCTACGAGCAGTACTTC. The variable domain in full, completed from reference TRBV5-1 and TRBJ2-7, reads KAGVTQTPRYLIKTRGQQVTLSCSPISGHRSVSWYQQTPGQGLQFLFEYFSETQRNKGNFPGRFSGRQFSNSRSEMNVSTLELGDSALYLCASSLKGGTSYEQYFGPGTRLTVT.

This clonotype was detected ten times or more. The V call is TRBV4-2, the J call TRBJ2-2; TRBD2 might be the D (6 bases). Trimming pared 0 bases from V and 7 bases from J, leaving 18 bases between. Germline loops: CDR1 LGHNA, CDR2 YNFKEQ. The CDR3 contains 17 residues. The CDR3 is CASSQDGSGRGNGELFF. Written as DNA, the CDR3 is TGTGCCAGCAGCCAAGATGGATCCGGGAGAGGTAACGGGGAGCTGTTTTTT.

This clonotype was observed many times. The rearrangement joins TRBV19 to TRBJ2-1; D ambiguous. The CDR3 contains 15 residues. Deletions cut 5 bases from V and 0 bases from J, with 11 bases between. The germline V gene encodes CDR1 LNHDA and CDR2 SQIVND (reference sequence). The CDR3 bases are TGTGCCAGTAGTCCTTTAAGGGCCTCCTACAATGAGCAGTTCTTC. Residues: CASSPLRASYNEQFF.

The V call is TRBV27, the J call TRBJ2-2, with D uncertain. With 6 bases removed from V and 0 bases from J, the gap between germline ends came to 14 bases. The CDR3 totals 16 residues. CDR1 MNHEY and CDR2 SMNVEV come from the germline V gene (reference sequence). CDR3 protein: CASSDVGTANTGELFF. The CDR3 region has the DNA TGTGCCAGCAGCGACGTAGGAACGGCGAACACCGGGGAGCTGTTTTTT.

This clonotype was observed at least ten times. The gene calls are TRBV7-3 and TRBJ2-1; 12 bases are shared with TRBD2. Losses at the gene ends were 3 bases for V and 7 bases for J; bases not matched to a gene: 7. CDR3 size: 16 residues. Germline V gene lookup returns CDR1 SGHTA and CDR2 FQGTGA. In DNA form, the CDR3 reads TGTGCCAGCAGCTTCCTAGGTGGGACTAGCGGGAATGAGCAGTTCTTC. It codes for CASSFLGGTSGNEQFF.

This clonotype was seen at least ten times. The chain links TRBV2 to TRBJ2-2; D is undetermined. This CDR3 region has 11 residues. The V end lost 6 bases, the J end lost 10 bases, and 9 bases lay between the germline ends. CDR1 is SNHLY and CDR2 is FYNNEI in the germline V gene. The CDR3 region is CASSYSVELFF. Here the CDR3 DNA reads TGTGCCAGCAGCTATAGTGTGGAGCTGTTTTTT.

This clonotype appeared many times. J is TRBJ1-5 and V is TRBV28; D unclear. CDR3 size: 13 residues. Germline V CDR1 and CDR2: MDHEN, SYDVKM. Trimming stripped 7 bases from V and 5 bases from J, with 12 bases between. This CDR3 reads CASNRVPDQPQHF. The CDR3 nucleotides are TGTGCCAGCAACCGGGTCCCGGATCAGCCCCAGCATTTT.